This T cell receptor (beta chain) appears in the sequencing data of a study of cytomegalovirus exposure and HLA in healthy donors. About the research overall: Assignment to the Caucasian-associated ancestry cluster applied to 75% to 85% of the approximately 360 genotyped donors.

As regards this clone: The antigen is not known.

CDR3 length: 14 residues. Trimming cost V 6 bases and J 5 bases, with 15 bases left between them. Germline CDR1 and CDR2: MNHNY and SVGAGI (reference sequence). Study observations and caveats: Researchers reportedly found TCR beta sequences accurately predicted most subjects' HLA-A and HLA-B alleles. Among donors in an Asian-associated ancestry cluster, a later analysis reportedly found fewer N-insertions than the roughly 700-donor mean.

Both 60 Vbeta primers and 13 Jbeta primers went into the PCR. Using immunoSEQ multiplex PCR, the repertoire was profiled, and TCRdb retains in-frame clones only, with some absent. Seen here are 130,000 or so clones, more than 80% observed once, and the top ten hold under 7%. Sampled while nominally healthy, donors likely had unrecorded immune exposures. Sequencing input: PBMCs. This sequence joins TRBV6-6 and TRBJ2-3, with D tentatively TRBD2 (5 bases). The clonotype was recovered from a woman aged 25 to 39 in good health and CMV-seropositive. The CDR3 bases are TGTGCCAGCAGCCAGGACTTACATCAAGATACGCAGTATTTT. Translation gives CASSQDLHQDTQYF.